This TCR beta chain derives from a study of blood T cell repertoires in COVID-19. The CDR3 sequence is 14 residues long. Germline CDR1 KGHDR, CDR2 SFDVKD. Trimming removed 7 bases at V and 6 bases at J, with 15 bases between. The repertoire was sequenced with immunoSEQ multiplex PCR; TCRdb's copy has only in-frame clones and lacks some. The sample has 150,000 to 200,000 clones, more than 85% seen once. This rearrangement joins TRBV24-1 to TRBJ2-1, with D possibly being TRBD2 (7 bases). Sequencing used PBMCs or T cells enriched from blood (not recorded which). The receptor's source is a human donor with acute COVID-19. The donor label of this sample is uncertain. The CDR3 bases are TGTGCCACCAGCTCGACGGGGGGCGGCAATGAGCAGTTCTTC. Amino acid sequence: CATSSTGGGNEQFF.